This entry lists 9 T cell receptor beta chains sequenced from one sample in a study of a mutant IDH1 vaccine in newly diagnosed glioma (dated by TCRdb to 2020 to 2023). The time point tag for this specimen amounts to: week 23, last vaccination. Every vaccine dose consisted of 300 ug of a 20-mer mutant IDH1 peptide in Montanide, administered subcutaneously together with topical imiquimod. Their specific antigens are unknown. The library was obtained by the immunoSEQ multiplex PCR assay. This immuneACCESS table, as held by TCRdb, lists in-frame sequences with V and J called but not all clones. Of the missing ones, under half trace to an unresolved V gene in checked studies; the others have no known cause. For this sample the table gives about 56,000 clones, of which around 87% were detected only once. The ten largest clones take up 1.4% of the sample. The material sequenced was PBMCs, taken from a glioma patient whose treatment included an IDH1 peptide vaccine. Source of these receptors: a middle-aged man with glioma.

The chain couples TRBV2 to TRBJ2-3; 8 bases align to TRBD2. Looked up from germline, CDR1 is SNHLY and CDR2 is FYNNEI. The CDR3 length is 16 residues. Trimming cost V 3 bases and J 9 bases; bases outside gene matches: 14. CDR3 sequence reads: CASSEGSGAGTNTQYF. In nucleotides, the CDR3 is TGTGCCAGCAGTGAGGGTAGCGGGGCCGGCACAAACACGCAGTATTTT. Full variable domain (missing parts from reference TRBV2 and TRBJ2-3): EPEVTQTPSHQVTQMGQEVILRCVPISNHLYFYWYRQILGQKVEFLVSFYNNEISEKSEIFDDQFSVERPDGSNFTLKIRSTKLEDSAMYFCASSEGSGAGTNTQYFGPGTRLTVL.

This clone occurred once. The chain joins TRBV6-5 to TRBJ1-6; 9 bases match TRBD1. The CDR3 length is 15 residues. V gave up 4 bases and J gave up 7 bases; unmatched junction bases: 5. Germline values: CDR1 MNHEY, CDR2 SVGAGI. CDR3 sequence reads: CASSSKTGGNSPLHF. The CDR3 coding sequence is TGTGCCAGCAGTTCCAAGACAGGGGGGAATTCACCCCTCCACTTT.

This clone was observed once. The chain couples TRBV7-9 to TRBJ2-7; 11 nucleotides align to TRBD2. This CDR3 contains 16 residues. V dropped 6 bases and J dropped 0; count of bases not matched to a gene: 7. Per the germline V gene, CDR1 is SEHNR and CDR2 is FQNEAQ (reference sequence). The chain's CDR3 is CASRTTTSGSSYEQYF. In nucleotides, the CDR3 is TGTGCCAGCAGAACAACCACTAGCGGGAGCTCCTACGAGCAGTACTTC.

This clone was counted between two and nine times. V is TRBV19 and J is TRBJ1-1, with D possibly matching TRBD1 (5 bases). Per the germline V gene, CDR1 is LNHDA and CDR2 is SQIVND (reference sequence). V lost 6 bases and J 7 bases, leaving 15 bases between the germline ends. The CDR3 has 13 residues. The CDR3 region has the DNA TGTGCCAGTAGAAACCTCGGGGGTGGTGAAGCTTTCTTT. Translated: CASRNLGGGEAFF.

The rearrangement joins TRBV4-2 to TRBJ2-3; 9 bases agree with TRBD1. The V and J ends lost 0 bases and 6 bases, in that order; junction bases with no gene match: 16. Germline V lookup: CDR1 LGHNA, CDR2 YNFKEQ. This CDR3 has 19 residues. Here the CDR3 reads CASSQDKDRGDPRGDTQYF. CDR3 DNA sequence: TGTGCCAGCAGCCAAGATAAGGACAGGGGAGACCCACGAGGGGATACGCAGTATTTT.

This chain connects TRBV29-1 to TRBJ1-1; D unresolved. Trimming shortened V by 3 bases and J by 2 bases, and 10 bases separated the two germline ends. Germline loops: CDR1 SQVTM, CDR2 ANQGSEA. This CDR3 has 13 residues. CDR3 DNA: TGCAGCGTTGACCCCCAAGATAACACTGAAGCTTTCTTT. Translated, it gives CSVDPQDNTEAFF.

The chain joins TRBV27 to TRBJ2-3, with 9 bases matching TRBD1. The CDR3 is 15 residues long. Germline V gives CDR1 MNHEY, CDR2 SMNVEV (reference sequence). V trimming: 7 bases; J trimming: 0 bases; junction bases outside the gene matches: 5. The DNA for the CDR3 is TGTGCCAGCATTCGGGGACAGGGAAGCACAGATACGCAGTATTTT. Amino acid sequence: CASIRGQGSTDTQYF.

The rearrangement links TRBV10-3 to TRBJ2-7; perhaps D is TRBD1 or TRBD2 (6 bases each). This CDR3 is built from 16 residues. CDR1 and CDR2 from the germline V gene are ENHRY and SYGVKD. Trimming pared 2 bases from V and 2 bases from J, leaving 16 bases between. The CDR3 here is CAISEGAGQATYEQYF. Here the CDR3 DNA reads TGTGCCATCAGTGAGGGTGCGGGACAAGCCACCTACGAGCAGTACTTC.

This chain links TRBV5-4 with TRBJ2-7; 9 nucleotides line up with TRBD2. The length of the CDR3 is 15 residues. The germline gives CDR1 SGHNT, CDR2 YYREEE (reference sequence). Trimming at V came to 3 bases and at J to 4 bases, leaving 8 bases not matched to a gene. CDR3 region: CASSSPGTSPYEQYF. CDR3 coding DNA: TGTGCCAGCAGCTCCCCCGGGACTAGCCCTTACGAGCAGTACTTC.